This T cell receptor (beta chain) was captured by sequencing in a study of blood T cells in healthy people across ages. Overall study: Template switching caught about one barcoded beta molecule for each two T cells.

CDR3 length: 14 amino acids. The ends lost 7 bases at V and 5 bases at J; junction bases unmatched: 10. Per the germline V gene, CDR1 is SQVTM and CDR2 is ANQGSEA. Study-level results: Changes in expanded clonotypes were possibly confounded, as the CMV status of donors was unknown. Correlation between TCR beta diversity and naive T cell percentage was strong.

Combining a sample-barcoded 5' primer with a J-beta primer mix, a second PCR ran for about 7 to 12 cycles. Researchers report that each sample yielded at least 3 million CDR3-containing paired-end reads. TCRdb used MiXCR to reprocess the 5' RACE reads, holding one entry per CDR3 protein. This table holds over a million distinct CDR3 sequences, 40% to 50% found once. In regard to this clonotype: Its specificity is unknown.

The V and J genes are TRBV29-1 and TRBJ2-3; 9 bases agree with TRBD1. This TCR was recovered from a woman aged 55-70 years in good health. What was sequenced was blood. DNA of the CDR3: TGCAGCGCCGCACCGGGACAGGGAAAAGATACGCAGTATTTT. This encodes CSAAPGQGKDTQYF.